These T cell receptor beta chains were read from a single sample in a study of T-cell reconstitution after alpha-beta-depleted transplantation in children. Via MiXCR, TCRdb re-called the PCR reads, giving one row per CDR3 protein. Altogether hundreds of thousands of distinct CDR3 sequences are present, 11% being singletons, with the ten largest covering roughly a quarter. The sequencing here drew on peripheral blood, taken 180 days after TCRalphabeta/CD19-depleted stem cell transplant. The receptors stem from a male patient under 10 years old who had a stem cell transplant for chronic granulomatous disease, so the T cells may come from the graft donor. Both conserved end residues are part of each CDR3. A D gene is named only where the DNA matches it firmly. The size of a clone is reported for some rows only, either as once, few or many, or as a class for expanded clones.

cdr3_nt: TGTGCCAGCAGTCAGGCCTATAACTCCTACAATGAGCAGTTCTTC; cdr3_aa: CASSQAYNSYNEQFF; d_call: -; v_call: TRBV28; clone_size: many; j_call: TRBJ2-1
cdr3_nt: TGTGCCAGCAGCTCCCCTTGGCGTTCTGGGGCCAACGTCCTGACTTTC; cdr3_aa: CASSSPWRSGANVLTF; d_call: -; v_call: TRBV7-6; clone_size: many; j_call: TRBJ2-6
cdr3_nt: TGTGCCAGCAGCAATCAACTAGAGCGGGACTACAATGAGCAGTTCTTC; cdr3_aa: CASSNQLERDYNEQFF; d_call: TRBD2; v_call: TRBV7-9; clone_size: many; j_call: TRBJ2-1
cdr3_nt: TGCGCCAGCAGCTTGGTGGCTAGCGGGCGTGAGCAGTTCTTC; cdr3_aa: CASSLVASGREQFF; d_call: TRBD2; v_call: TRBV5-1; clone_size: many; j_call: TRBJ2-1
cdr3_nt: TGCGCCAGCAGCCAAACCCTCGGGACTAGCGTTCGAGGAGATACGCAGTATTTT; cdr3_aa: CASSQTLGTSVRGDTQYF; d_call: TRBD2; v_call: TRBV4-1; clone_size: many; j_call: TRBJ2-3
cdr3_nt: TGCAGTGCTAAAGGGACTAGCGGGAACACCGGGGAGCTGTTTTTT; cdr3_aa: CSAKGTSGNTGELFF; d_call: TRBD2; v_call: TRBV20-1; clone_size: few; j_call: TRBJ2-2
cdr3_nt: TGTGCCAGCAGCGTCCGACAGGGCTACGAGCAGTACTTC; cdr3_aa: CASSVRQGYEQYF; d_call: TRBD1; v_call: TRBV7-6; clone_size: many; j_call: TRBJ2-7
cdr3_nt: TGCGCCAGCAGCTCGACAGGGGTCGTCACAGATACGCAGTATTTT; cdr3_aa: CASSSTGVVTDTQYF; d_call: TRBD1; v_call: TRBV5-1; clone_size: many; j_call: TRBJ2-3
cdr3_nt: TGTGCCAGCGGTATTACGTCGTCACCCCTCCACTTT; cdr3_aa: CASGITSSPLHF; d_call: -; v_call: TRBV27; clone_size: many; j_call: TRBJ1-6
cdr3_nt: TGCGCCAGCAGCCCGGGACAGCGGCCCTCCTACGAGCAGTACTTC; cdr3_aa: CASSPGQRPSYEQYF; d_call: TRBD1; v_call: TRBV5-1; clone_size: many; j_call: TRBJ2-7
cdr3_nt: TGTGCCAGCAGCCTCCCGATTGGACAGAAAGAGACCCAGTACTTC; cdr3_aa: CASSLPIGQKETQYF; d_call: -; v_call: TRBV11-2; clone_size: many; j_call: TRBJ2-5
cdr3_nt: TGTGCCAGCAGCCCCCGGGCATTCGAGCAGTACTTC; cdr3_aa: CASSPRAFEQYF; d_call: -; v_call: TRBV5-5; clone_size: many; j_call: TRBJ2-7
cdr3_nt: TGCAGTGCTATTAGCCAAGAGACCCAGTACTTC; cdr3_aa: CSAISQETQYF; d_call: -; v_call: TRBV20-1; clone_size: many; j_call: TRBJ2-5
cdr3_nt: TGCAGTGCCAGGAGCGATCAGCCCCAGCATTTT; cdr3_aa: CSARSDQPQHF; d_call: -; v_call: TRBV20-1; clone_size: many; j_call: TRBJ1-5
cdr3_nt: TGCAGTGCTTATAGCGGGGTTAACACCGGGGAGCTGTTTTTT; cdr3_aa: CSAYSGVNTGELFF; d_call: TRBD2; v_call: TRBV20-1; clone_size: many; j_call: TRBJ2-2
cdr3_nt: TGCAGCGTTATTTACAGAAACACCGGGGAGCTGTTTTTT; cdr3_aa: CSVIYRNTGELFF; d_call: -; v_call: TRBV29-1; clone_size: many; j_call: TRBJ2-2
cdr3_nt: TGCGCCAGCAGCTCCTATTTTGCCCTGGGTCAACAGAGATCCTACGAGCAGTACTTC; cdr3_aa: CASSSYFALGQQRSYEQYF; d_call: -; v_call: TRBV5-1; clone_size: many; j_call: TRBJ2-7
cdr3_nt: TGTGCCAGCTCACCGGTGTGGAGGTTCAGAGATACGCAGTATTTT; cdr3_aa: CASSPVWRFRDTQYF; d_call: -; v_call: TRBV18; clone_size: few; j_call: TRBJ2-3
cdr3_nt: TGTGCCAGCAGTGTCCTTGGAGGACCCTACAATGAGCAGTTCTTC; cdr3_aa: CASSVLGGPYNEQFF; d_call: -; v_call: TRBV25-1; clone_size: many; j_call: TRBJ2-1
cdr3_nt: TGTGCCAGCAGTGAGGAGCGGGCCCCTAGCACAGATACGCAGTATTTT; cdr3_aa: CASSEERAPSTDTQYF; d_call: -; v_call: TRBV2; clone_size: many; j_call: TRBJ2-3
cdr3_nt: TGTGCCAGAAGCCCATGCCTCGTGGAAGCGGGACTCCACCCGAGGAAGTACGAGCAGTACTTC; cdr3_aa: CARSPCLVEAGLHPRKYEQYF; d_call: TRBD2; v_call: TRBV5-3; clone_size: -; j_call: TRBJ2-7
cdr3_nt: TGTGCCATCAGTGCTAGCGGGAGTACAGATACGCAGTATTTT; cdr3_aa: CAISASGSTDTQYF; d_call: TRBD2; v_call: TRBV10-3; clone_size: many; j_call: TRBJ2-3
cdr3_nt: TGTGCCAGCTCACCATTGTCGTCGGTGGATAGCGGAAACTATGGCTACACCTTC; cdr3_aa: CASSPLSSVDSGNYGYTF; d_call: -; v_call: TRBV18; clone_size: few; j_call: TRBJ1-2
cdr3_nt: TGTGCCAGCGGCCTGGGGGGCCTTTTCTCTGGGGGGTACCACGAGCAGTACTTC; cdr3_aa: CASGLGGLFSGGYHEQYF; d_call: -; v_call: TRBV7-9; clone_size: -; j_call: TRBJ2-7
cdr3_nt: TGTGCCAGCAGCGGCCGGGACAGGGGAAACTCCTACACCTTC; cdr3_aa: CASSGRDRGNSYTF; d_call: TRBD1; v_call: TRBV9; clone_size: many; j_call: TRBJ1-2
cdr3_nt: TGTGCCAGCAGCTTTGACAGAATGCGCAGTGAGCAGTTCTTC; cdr3_aa: CASSFDRMRSEQFF; d_call: -; v_call: TRBV7-2; clone_size: many; j_call: TRBJ2-1
cdr3_nt: TGTGCCAGCAGCTTAGCGGTTTACAAATTTAGGGTCAACTCCTACAATGAGCAGTTCTTC; cdr3_aa: CASSLAVYKFRVNSYNEQFF; d_call: -; v_call: TRBV7-8; clone_size: many; j_call: TRBJ2-1